The TCR beta chain described here comes from a study of blood T cells in healthy people across ages (dated by TCRdb to about 2015). Looking at the study overall: In model experiments, template switching captured roughly one uniquely barcoded TCR beta cDNA molecule for every two T cells. Using deep sequencing normalized with unique cDNA molecular identifiers, the study measured how TCR beta repertoire diversity changes with age. Four age groups were formed from the donors: young (average approximately 15 years), middle-aged (approximately 39), aged (about 62) and long-lived (82). Two additional independent replicas of 1 million unique cDNA reads from the same blood draw were analyzed for two donors (one aged 18 to 30 and one aged 80 or older). To avoid experimental bias, donors of different ages were randomly spread across the sequencing lanes. Summary of the overall study and its limitations: Observed TCR beta diversity correlated strongly with the percentage of naive T cells measured by flow cytometry. Estimates of total diversity from one million sequenced T cells were regarded as lower bounds and underestimates. Bulk unsorted PBMC profiling prevented conclusive comparison of naive and antigen-experienced compartments. As age increased, observed TCR beta diversity per million T cells dropped in a roughly linear way, and a significant reduction was already evident by age 40. Donor CMV infection status was unknown, potentially confounding age-related changes in expanded clonotypes. The long-lived group showed more naive CD4+ T cells, fewer expanded clones and increased TCR diversity than the aged group, suggesting age selection.

The germline V gene (reference sequence) supplies CDR1 DFQATT and CDR2 SNEGSKA. V and J are truncated by 6 bases and 4 bases respectively, leaving an intervening sequence of 12 bases. The CDR3 sequence holds 12 residues, the cysteine and phenylalanine included. Kept here is only the CDR3 DNA, which spans 36 bases and is read in frame from base 1. Library preparation was by 5' RACE. The instrument was an Illumina HiSeq 2500. A second PCR of roughly 7 to 12 cycles was run with a J-beta primer mix and a sample-barcoded 5' primer. Each TCR beta cDNA molecule received a unique molecular identifier from a template-switch 5' adaptor carrying 12 random nucleotides. Each sample yielded at least 2.5 million CDR3-containing paired-end reads. The Mint cDNA synthesis kit, primed by a TRBC-specific oligonucleotide, was used to synthesize first-strand cDNA from all RNA. Following uracil-DNA glycosylase treatment, all cDNA underwent a first 18-cycle PCR with the universal primers M1SS and BC2_uni_R. The source study handled its data this way. Each sample was normalized by randomly selecting 1 million high-quality reads, each carrying a distinct molecular identifier. Reads with shared molecular identifiers were discarded instead of being binned into consensus sequences. MiTCR, with a Q25 quality threshold and the strictest error-elimination algorithm, was used for CDR3 identification, clonotype clustering and error correction. A nonparametric unseen species model with Euler transformation was used to estimate a lower bound on total TCR beta diversity. The public reads were run again by TCRdb, first through fastp at Q25 and then through MiXCR, and only productive beta chains were kept. Duplicate CDR3 protein sequences are folded into a single record with the most common DNA and genes. The V and J calls were determined by TCRdb, not by the authors. Recorded for this sample are about 1.6 million distinct CDR3 sequences; roughly 32% of them occurred a single time. Jointly, the top ten make up 10% to 12% of the sample.

The roughly 39 donors, aged 6 to 90 years, were systemically healthy Caucasian individuals from Russia. Each donor gave ten milliliters of peripheral blood, collected into EDTA-treated Vacutainer tubes. Ficoll-Paque density-gradient centrifugation was used to isolate PBMCs, with at least 7 million per sample. Total RNA, at least 6 micrograms per sample, was extracted from PBMCs with Trizol reagent. The percentages of naive CD45RAhigh/CD27high T cells were determined by flow cytometry on a PBMC aliquot from every donor. This clonotype came up once. The antigen this receptor binds is unknown. Base quality data are lacking; no much larger clone is found one base away. Resting on one read, the evidence is weak.

Input material: blood. The clonotype comes from a woman aged 30 to 39 in good health. The sequence joins TRBV20-1 to TRBJ1-2; no confident D gene assignment can be made. The nucleotide sequence is TGCAGTGCCTACATTGTGGGCTATGGCTACACCTTC. Protein translation: CSAYIVGYGYTF.